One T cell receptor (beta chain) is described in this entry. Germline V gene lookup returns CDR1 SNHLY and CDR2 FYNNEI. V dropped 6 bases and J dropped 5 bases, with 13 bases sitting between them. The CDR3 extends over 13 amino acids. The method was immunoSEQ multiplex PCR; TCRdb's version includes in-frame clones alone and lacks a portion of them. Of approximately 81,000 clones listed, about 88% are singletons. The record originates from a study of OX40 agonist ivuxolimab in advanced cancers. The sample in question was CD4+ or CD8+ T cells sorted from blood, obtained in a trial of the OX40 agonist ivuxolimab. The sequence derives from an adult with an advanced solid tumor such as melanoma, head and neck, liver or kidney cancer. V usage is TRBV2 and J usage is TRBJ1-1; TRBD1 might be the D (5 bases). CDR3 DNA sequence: TGTGCCAGCAGCAATAACGGGGCGACTGAAGCTTTCTTT. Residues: CASSNNGATEAFF.